This entry lists 22 T cell receptor beta chains sequenced from one sample in a study of T cell responses to AZD1222 COVID-19 vaccine listed by TCRdb under 2021. Libraries were prepared through the immunoSEQ multiplex PCR assay. The table was pulled from immuneACCESS by TCRdb, which kept in-frame rearrangements only. Such tables lose some clones; where checked, under half of the loss comes from unresolved V genes, and the rest has no known cause. The sample records around 66,000 clones, roughly 84% of which are singletons. The ten largest clones capture 17% of the sample. The time point label, as the study defines it: baseline before first vaccination. Source: peripheral blood, taken on day 0 of AZD1222 vaccination. The receptors originated from an adult in good health.

This chain links TRBV29-1 with TRBJ2-5, with 10 nucleotides matching TRBD1. The V segment lost 7 bases and the J segment 4 bases; nucleotides outside the gene matches: 6. The CDR3 is 13 amino acids. The germline V gene encodes CDR1 SQVTM and CDR2 ANQGSEA. In DNA form, the CDR3 reads TGCAGCGACGAGGGACAGGGGCGAGAGACCCAGTACTTC. This gives the protein CSDEGQGRETQYF. Complete variable domain (other parts from reference TRBV29-1 and TRBJ2-5): SAVISQKPSRDICQRGTSLTIQCQVDSQVTMMFWYRQQPGQSLTLIATANQGSEATYESGFVIDKFPISRPNLTFSTLTVSNMSPEDSSIYLCSDEGQGRETQYFGPGTRLLVL.

The J gene is TRBJ1-5, the V gene TRBV7-6; D remains ambiguous. The CDR3 consists of 18 residues. The germline gives CDR1 SGHVS, CDR2 FNYEAQ. V was trimmed by 1 base and J by 0 bases, leaving 16 bases between them. The CDR3 here is CASSLDRQMMNSNQPQHF. The CDR3 nucleotides are TGTGCCAGCAGCTTAGATCGGCAGATGATGAATAGCAATCAGCCCCAGCATTTT.

This clone was observed a single time. The chain uses TRBV4-2 and TRBJ1-3, with D maybe TRBD1 (6 bases). V lost 3 bases and J lost 4, with 16 bases in between. The germline gives CDR1 LGHNA, CDR2 YNFKEQ. The CDR3 covers 16 residues. DNA for the CDR3: TGTGCCAGCAGCCATCCGGGACGGACAGAGGGAAACACCATATATTTT. As protein: CASSHPGRTEGNTIYF.

V gene TRBV4-1 combines with J gene TRBJ2-6; no clear D. The CDR3 covers 19 residues. Trimming stripped 0 bases from V and 0 bases from J, with 15 bases between. Germline CDR1 reads MGHRA; CDR2 reads YSYEKL. CDR3 protein: CASSQEVGGASSGANVLTF. DNA of the CDR3: TGCGCCAGCAGCCAAGAAGTGGGCGGAGCTAGCTCTGGGGCCAACGTCCTGACTTTC.

This chain uses TRBV27 with TRBJ1-2; the D is unclear. CDR1 MNHEY and CDR2 SMNVEV come from the germline V gene (reference sequence). The CDR3 consists of 15 residues. V gave up 2 bases and J gave up 5 bases, with 15 bases separating them. In DNA, the CDR3 is TGTGCCAGCAGTTTAGGGCCCTATGGTTCGTATGGCTACACCTTC. This sequence encodes CASSLGPYGSYGYTF.

The chain links TRBV28 to TRBJ2-1, with 8 nucleotides matching TRBD1. CDR1 and CDR2 (germline): MDHEN, SYDVKM. The CDR3 has 15 amino acids. With 6 bases clipped from V and 7 bases from J, the junction kept 11 bases outside the gene matches. For the CDR3, the DNA is TGTGCCAGCAGACAACCGGGACAGGTTTGGAATGAGCAGTTCTTC. Protein sequence: CASRQPGQVWNEQFF.

The chain combines TRBV14 with TRBJ1-1, with TRBD1 as a possible D gene (6 bases). Per germline, CDR1 SGHDN and CDR2 FVKESK. The germline V and J ends were trimmed by 0 bases and 8 bases, with 10 bases remaining between them. This CDR3 has 13 amino acids. Here the CDR3 reads CASSQETGSEAFF. As DNA, the CDR3 is TGTGCCAGCAGCCAAGAGACAGGCAGCGAAGCTTTCTTT. The full variable domain, its missing parts supplied by reference TRBV14 and TRBJ1-1, is EAGVTQFPSHSVIEKGQTVTLRCDPISGHDNLYWYRRVMGKEIKFLLHFVKESKQDESGMPNNRFLAERTGGTYSTLKVQPAELEDSGVYFCASSQETGSEAFFGQGTRLTVV.

This clone was seen ten or more times. CDR3 DNA: TGTGCCAGCAGCTTGGAGCTAGCGGGGGGTGAGACCCAGTACTTC. It specifies CASSLELAGGETQYF. This chain connects TRBV5-5 to TRBJ2-5, with 11 bases lining up with TRBD2. J was trimmed by 5 bases and V by 0 bases; bases with no gene match: 3. Germline-derived CDR1 and CDR2 are SGHKS and YYEKEE (reference sequence). The CDR3 spans 15 residues.

The J gene is TRBJ2-3, the V gene TRBV6-6, with 10 bases that match TRBD2. The V and J ends lost 3 bases and 14 bases, in that order; junction bases with no gene match: 11. The germline CDR1 and CDR2 sequences are MNHNY and SVGAGI (reference sequence). This CDR3 is built from 14 residues. This chain's CDR3 is CASSYSLAGVGTYF. The CDR3 region has the DNA TGTGCCAGCAGTTATAGTCTAGCGGGAGTTGGGACGTATTTT.

J is TRBJ1-1 and V is TRBV5-1; 7 nucleotides agree with TRBD1. V dropped 1 base and J dropped 1; count of bases not matched to a gene: 1. The germline V gene encodes CDR1 SGHRS and CDR2 YFSETQ. The CDR3 runs 14 residues. The CDR3 here is CASSLTGANTEAFF. Here the CDR3 DNA reads TGCGCCAGCAGCTTGACAGGGGCGAACACTGAAGCTTTCTTT.

The chain employs TRBV28 and TRBJ1-2; D unresolved. The length of the CDR3 is 12 residues. Germline CDR1 is MDHEN and CDR2 is SYDVKM. V was pared by 6 bases and J by 6 bases, with 11 bases between. CDR3: CASRAEVHGYTF. The CDR3 region has the DNA TGTGCCAGCAGGGCGGAGGTACATGGCTACACCTTC.

The chain couples TRBV12-3 or TRBV12-4 to TRBJ2-7; D is ambiguous. V was clipped by 6 bases and J by 3 bases, with 9 bases between them. The length of the CDR3 is 12 residues. CDR3 region: CASSASIYEQYF. The CDR3 DNA follows: TGTGCCAGCAGCGCCTCAATCTACGAGCAGTACTTC.

The CDR3 reads CASSPRQGGYEQYF. CDR3 bases: TGTGCCAGCAGCCCCCGACAGGGAGGCTACGAGCAGTACTTC. The chain links TRBV5-4 to TRBJ2-7; a possible D gene is TRBD1 (7 bases). Germline lookup yields CDR1 SGHNT and CDR2 YYREEE (reference sequence). This CDR3 spans 14 amino acids. V was pared by 4 bases and J by 3 bases, with 14 bases between.

The rearrangement uses TRBV3-1 (or the pseudogene TRBV3-2) and TRBJ1-1; D remains ambiguous. Germline CDR1 reads LGHDT; CDR2 reads YNNKEL (reference sequence). This CDR3 contains 12 residues. Trimming cost V 1 base and J 8 bases, with 8 bases left between them. For the CDR3, the DNA is TGTGCCAGCAGCCAAGCGGTCAGCGAAGCTTTCTTT. Amino acids: CASSQAVSEAFF.

This clone was detected a few times. The V call is TRBV7-3, the J call TRBJ1-2; maybe TRBD1 (6 bases). Germline V gene data show CDR1 as SGHTA and CDR2 as FQGTGA. Trimming took 5 bases from V and 0 from J, leaving 10 bases between them. The CDR3 is made up of 14 amino acids. CDR3 nucleotide sequence: TGTGCCAGCAGCGCGGACAGATCTAACTATGGCTACACCTTC. Encoded protein: CASSADRSNYGYTF.

The chain couples TRBV6-1 to TRBJ2-7; TRBD1 is a possible D gene (6 bases). The CDR3 is 15 residues long. Germline CDR1 and CDR2: MNHNS and SASEGT. The V end was cut by 1 base, the J end by 6 bases, with 16 bases between. In DNA form, the CDR3 reads TGTGCCAGCAGTGAAGAAGTGGGGGCCTCAGGCGAGCAGTACTTC. Its translation: CASSEEVGASGEQYF.

This chain connects TRBV4-3 to TRBJ1-4; no reliable D call. CDR1 is LGHNA and CDR2 is YSLEER in the germline V gene. The CDR3 runs to 13 residues. Deletions cut 0 bases from V and 7 bases from J, with 6 bases between. CDR3 amino acids: CASSQDWGEKLFF. The CDR3 DNA follows: TGCGCCAGCAGCCAAGATTGGGGTGAAAAACTGTTTTTT.

This clone appeared many times. The CDR3: CASSLPPGGGANYGYTF. CDR3 bases: TGTGCCAGCAGTTTACCCCCAGGCGGCGGAGCTAACTATGGCTACACCTTC. V usage is TRBV28 and J usage is TRBJ1-2; D uncertain. This CDR3 region has 17 residues. Germline loops: CDR1 MDHEN, CDR2 SYDVKM. The ends were cut back, 2 bases at V and 0 bases at J, with 16 bases in the middle.

The chain combines TRBV30 with TRBJ2-7; 7 bases fit TRBD1. The CDR3 loop spans 13 amino acids. Germline trimming cut 5 bases from V and 0 bases from J; bases unmatched to any gene: 4. Germline loops: CDR1 GTSNPN, CDR2 SVGIG (reference sequence). The CDR3 DNA is TGTGCCTGGGTCCGGGACAGCTCCTACGAGCAGTACTTC. Translation: CAWVRDSSYEQYF.

The chain uses TRBV5-1 and TRBJ1-4; 10 bases agree with TRBD1. Germline V gene data show CDR1 as SGHRS and CDR2 as YFSETQ. The CDR3 length is 16 residues. J lost 7 bases, V lost 4 bases, and 10 bases had no gene match. CDR3 in amino acids: CASSPQPGQGFEKLFF. The CDR3 DNA is TGCGCCAGCAGCCCTCAACCGGGACAGGGGTTTGAAAAACTGTTTTTT. The full variable domain, its missing parts supplied by reference TRBV5-1 and TRBJ1-4, is KAGVTQTPRYLIKTRGQQVTLSCSPISGHRSVSWYQQTPGQGLQFLFEYFSETQRNKGNFPGRFSGRQFSNSRSEMNVSTLELGDSALYLCASSPQPGQGFEKLFFGSGTQLSVL.

V gene TRBV15 combines with J gene TRBJ2-7; D perhaps matches TRBD1 (6 bases). The CDR3 totals 15 residues. Germline V CDR1 and CDR2: LNHNV, YYDKDF (reference sequence). Trimming took 1 base from V and 6 from J, leaving 16 bases between them. CDR3 loop: CATSRGHPGHLEQYF. Written as DNA, the CDR3 is TGTGCCACCAGCAGAGGACACCCGGGACACCTCGAGCAGTACTTC. The full variable domain, in which reference TRBV15 and TRBJ2-7 provide the parts outside the CDR3, is DAMVIQNPRYQVTQFGKPVTLSCSQTLNHNVMYWYQQKSSQAPKLLFHYYDKDFNNEADTPDNFQSRRPNTSFCFLDIRSPGLGDTAMYLCATSRGHPGHLEQYFGPGTRLTVT.

This clone was recorded only once. The CDR3 region is CASSQERAGSYNSPLHF. Here the CDR3 DNA reads TGCGCCAGCAGCCAAGAGAGGGCAGGCTCCTATAATTCACCCCTCCACTTT. The V gene is TRBV4-3, the J gene TRBJ1-6; D remains unclear. CDR1 is LGHNA and CDR2 is YSLEER in the germline V gene. The V end lost 0 bases, the J end lost 0 bases, and 9 bases lay between the germline ends. This CDR3 spans 17 amino acids.